One sample yielded the 32 T cell receptor beta chains listed below, sequenced in a study of regulatory and conventional T cells in RAG deficiency. Sequencing was performed with immunoSEQ multiplex PCR; in TCRdb, only in-frame clones are kept and a portion is missing. The table includes 30,000 to 35,000 clones, about 90% detected once. These data are also associated with another study on regulatory T cells. This second study notes: The PCR used 52 TRBV and 13 TRBJ primers.

The sample taken for sequencing was CD8+ T cells sorted from blood. All receptors come from a human donor in good health.

CDR3 region: CASSLTSGVATEAFF. The CDR3 DNA reads as TGTGCCAGCAGCTTAACAAGCGGGGTTGCCACTGAAGCTTTCTTT. The chain employs TRBV7-3 and TRBJ1-1; no definite D call. CDR3 length equals 15 residues. The V end was cut by 0 bases, the J end by 4 bases, with 12 bases between. Germline CDR1 SGHTA, CDR2 FQGTGA.

The V call is TRBV29-1, the J call TRBJ2-2; tentatively, D is TRBD1 (7 bases). Per the germline V gene, CDR1 is SQVTM and CDR2 is ANQGSEA. The V gene lost 0 bases and the J gene lost 4 bases, with 21 bases spanning the gap. The CDR3 covers 18 residues. The DNA of the CDR3 is TGCAGCGTTGAAGAGCCTGGGACAGCGGAGGGGTTCACCGGGGAGCTGTTTTTT. Translated, it gives CSVEEPGTAEGFTGELFF.

The chain combines TRBV5-6 with TRBJ2-2; 8 positions agree with TRBD1. Unmatched junction bases numbered 2, after V lost 0 bases and J lost 7 bases. Germline V gives CDR1 SGHDT, CDR2 YYEEEE. The CDR3 runs 14 residues. The DNA of the CDR3 is TGTGCCAGCAGCTTGGCCGGGACAGGCGGGGAGCTGTTTTTT. This gives the protein CASSLAGTGGELFF.

This rearrangement joins TRBV5-6 to TRBJ2-7, with 8 bases lining up with TRBD2. The CDR3 spans 13 residues. Germline V lookup: CDR1 SGHDT, CDR2 YYEEEE. V lost 4 bases, J lost 5 bases, and 5 bases stayed unmatched. CDR3 region: CASSGSGRDEQYF. As DNA, the CDR3 is TGTGCCAGCAGCGGAAGCGGGAGAGACGAGCAGTACTTC.

This chain joins TRBV7-8 and TRBJ2-7, with D perhaps matching TRBD1 or TRBD2 (6 bases each). Germline V CDR1 and CDR2: SGHVS, FQNEAQ. Trimming cost V 4 bases and J 4 bases, with 17 bases left between them. The CDR3 is 15 amino acids. The CDR3 DNA is TGTGCCAGCAGCTCGAAGGCGGGACAACCATACGAGCAGTACTTC. Translation gives CASSSKAGQPYEQYF.

V gene TRBV19 combines with J gene TRBJ2-7, with 8 bases aligning to TRBD1. The trim removed 8 bases at V and 3 bases at J, leaving 6 bases unmatched. CDR1 is LNHDA and CDR2 is SQIVND in the germline V gene (reference sequence). The CDR3 has 13 amino acids. Written as DNA, the CDR3 is TGTGCCAGTGGCCCGACAGGGGTCTACGAGCAGTACTTC. Residues: CASGPTGVYEQYF.

The chain carries TRBV2 and TRBJ2-2, with a tentative D call TRBD2 (5 bases). V lost 0 bases and J lost 3, with 14 bases in between. CDR1 is SNHLY, CDR2 FYNNEI, per germline. The CDR3 spans 17 residues. In nucleotides, the CDR3 is TGTGCCAGCAGTGAAGCGCGAGTCGAGGGTTACACCGGGGAGCTGTTTTTT. It specifies CASSEARVEGYTGELFF. Complete variable domain (other parts from reference TRBV2 and TRBJ2-2): EPEVTQTPSHQVTQMGQEVILRCVPISNHLYFYWYRQILGQKVEFLVSFYNNEISEKSEIFDDQFSVERPDGSNFTLKIRSTKLEDSAMYFCASSEARVEGYTGELFFGEGSRLTVL.

The gene calls are TRBV29-1 and TRBJ2-1, with 9 nucleotides matching TRBD2. This CDR3 is built from 12 residues. Unmatched junction bases numbered 3, after V lost 7 bases and J lost 5 bases. Germline CDR1 and CDR2: SQVTM and ANQGSEA. The CDR3 bases are TGCAGCGGAGCGGGAGGCGACAATGAGCAGTTCTTC. Its protein is CSGAGGDNEQFF.

The chain uses TRBV27 and TRBJ1-1; TRBD1 agrees at 8 bases. The trim removed 5 bases at V and 3 bases at J, leaving 11 bases unmatched. CDR1 and CDR2 (germline): MNHEY, SMNVEV (reference sequence). The CDR3 runs 16 residues. CDR3 residues: CASSPSLTGEDTEAFF. CDR3 bases: TGTGCCAGCAGTCCATCACTGACAGGGGAAGACACTGAAGCTTTCTTT.

The chain uses TRBV5-4 and TRBJ2-7; possible D gene TRBD2, 5 bases. The V and J ends lost 2 bases and 5 bases respectively, with 11 bases between them. The CDR3 loop spans 13 amino acids. Germline-derived CDR1 and CDR2 are SGHNT and YYREEE (reference sequence). The CDR3 is CASSFGVANEQYF. The DNA of the CDR3 is TGTGCCAGCAGCTTCGGGGTGGCCAACGAGCAGTACTTC. The variable domain in full, with the rest retrieved from reference TRBV5-4 and TRBJ2-7, is ETGVTQSPTHLIKTRGQQVTLRCSSQSGHNTVSWYQQALGQGPQFIFQYYREEENGRGNFPPRFSGLQFPNYSSELNVNALELDDSALYLCASSFGVANEQYFGPGTRLTVT.

The chain is built from TRBV5-4 and TRBJ2-7; the D is unclear. The germline V and J ends were trimmed by 2 bases and 9 bases, with 15 bases remaining between them. The CDR3 has 13 residues. Germline CDR1 SGHNT, CDR2 YYREEE (reference sequence). CDR3 amino acids: CASSLGPDRRQYF. The CDR3 coding sequence is TGTGCCAGCAGCTTAGGACCGGACCGACGGCAGTACTTC.

V is TRBV7-8 and J is TRBJ1-3; the D is unclear. The germline CDR1 and CDR2 sequences are SGHVS and FQNEAQ. The CDR3 consists of 14 residues. Trimming removed 1 base at V and 8 bases at J, with 12 bases between. DNA for the CDR3: TGTGCCAGCAGCTTAGAGAGGCCGGTAGACACCATATATTTT. Encoded protein: CASSLERPVDTIYF. The variable domain in full, completed from reference TRBV7-8 and TRBJ1-3, reads GAGVSQSPRYKVAKRGQDVALRCDPISGHVSLFWYQQALGQGPEFLTYFQNEAQLDKSGLPSDRFFAERPEGSVSTLKIQRTQQEDSAVYLCASSLERPVDTIYFGEGSWLTVV.

This sequence joins TRBV28 and TRBJ1-6, with TRBD1 as a possible D gene (5 bases). CDR3 size: 16 residues. V lost 7 bases to trimming and J lost 9 bases, with 22 bases between them. Looked up from germline, CDR1 is MDHEN and CDR2 is SYDVKM. The CDR3 region has the DNA TGTGCCAGCAAAATGGCAGGGACCTCTATTAGTTCACCCCTCCACTTT. This gives the protein CASKMAGTSISSPLHF.

This chain joins TRBV7-3 and TRBJ2-2, with 11 positions matching TRBD2. The CDR3 is made up of 15 amino acids. The V segment lost 9 bases and the J segment 5 bases; nucleotides outside the gene matches: 8. The germline gives CDR1 SGHTA, CDR2 FQGTGA. CDR3 coding DNA: TGTGCCAGTACCCGACTAGCGGGATTTACCGGGGAGCTGTTTTTT. As protein: CASTRLAGFTGELFF.

The chain has TRBV27 and TRBJ2-2; D unresolved. Trimming took 3 bases from V and 6 from J, leaving 5 bases between them. Looked up from germline, CDR1 is MNHEY and CDR2 is SMNVEV (reference sequence). CDR3 length: 12 amino acids. CDR3 bases: TGTGCCAGCAGTTTTGGGGCCGGGGAGCTGTTTTTT. This sequence encodes CASSFGAGELFF.

V and J are TRBV6-1 and TRBJ2-7; 7 bases agree with TRBD1. The junction had 10 bases not matched to a gene; V was cut back by 6 bases and J by 2 bases. Germline V gives CDR1 MNHNS, CDR2 SASEGT. The CDR3 is made up of 15 amino acids. CDR3 amino acids: CASRYTGAPTYEQYF. Here the CDR3 DNA reads TGTGCCAGCAGGTACACAGGGGCCCCGACCTACGAGCAGTACTTC.

This clone is classed as large (0.1 to 1%). Distinct nucleotide sequences in the sample also encode this CDR3. V gene TRBV19 combines with J gene TRBJ1-1; TRBD1 agrees at 10 bases. This CDR3 is built from 16 residues. The germline CDR1 and CDR2 sequences are LNHDA and SQIVND (reference sequence). The ends lost 5 bases at V and 4 bases at J; junction bases unmatched: 10. The CDR3 DNA reads as TGTGCCAGTAGTCCCTGGGACAGGGGTGGTGGCACTGAAGCTTTCTTT. It encodes CASSPWDRGGGTEAFF.

V and J are TRBV27 and TRBJ1-5; a weak D match, TRBD1 (6 bases). V was pared by 2 bases and J by 3 bases, with 11 bases between. This CDR3 is built from 15 residues. Germline-derived CDR1 and CDR2 are MNHEY and SMNVEV (reference sequence). In nucleotides, the CDR3 is TGTGCCAGCAGTTTAGTGGGGGACATCAATCAGCCCCAGCATTTT. Translation: CASSLVGDINQPQHF.

This clone occurred a few times. V gene TRBV7-3 combines with J gene TRBJ2-1; 10 bases align to TRBD2. V gave up 5 bases and J gave up 8 bases; unmatched junction bases: 9. Germline assignment: CDR1 SGHTA and CDR2 FQGTGA. The CDR3 has 15 amino acids. CDR3 sequence: CASSPGSGRAHEQFF. The CDR3, as DNA: TGTGCCAGCAGCCCCGGGAGCGGGAGGGCACATGAGCAGTTCTTC.

The chain employs TRBV7-9 and TRBJ2-7; 9 nucleotides match TRBD1. Germline CDR1 and CDR2: SEHNR and FQNEAQ (reference sequence). This CDR3 contains 16 residues. V was clipped by 5 bases and J by 1 base; unmatched bases: 9. The CDR3: CASSHRTGVKSYEQYF. Here the CDR3 DNA reads TGTGCCAGCAGCCACAGGACAGGGGTGAAATCCTACGAGCAGTACTTC. The variable domain in full, completed from reference TRBV7-9 and TRBJ2-7, reads DTGVSQNPRHKITKRGQNVTFRCDPISEHNRLYWYRQTLGQGPEFLTYFQNEAQLEKSRLLSDRFSAERPKGSFSTLEIQRTEQGDSAMYLCASSHRTGVKSYEQYFGPGTRLTVT.

The J gene is TRBJ2-1, the V gene TRBV27, with 12 bases matching TRBD2. Trimming cost V 5 bases and J 3 bases; bases outside gene matches: 2. Looked up from germline, CDR1 is MNHEY and CDR2 is SMNVEV (reference sequence). This CDR3 spans 15 amino acids. The CDR3 spells CASSTTSGGYNEQFF. DNA of the CDR3: TGTGCCAGCAGTACGACTAGCGGGGGCTACAATGAGCAGTTCTTC.

The gene calls are TRBV6-5 and TRBJ2-5; tentatively, D is TRBD1 or TRBD2 (5 bases each). The V gene lost 4 bases and the J gene lost 5 bases, with 11 bases spanning the gap. This CDR3 has 13 amino acids. CDR1 is MNHEY, CDR2 SVGAGI, per germline. CDR3 amino acids: CASSFEWGETQYF. As DNA, the CDR3 is TGTGCCAGCAGTTTCGAGTGGGGGGAGACCCAGTACTTC.

For this clone: This sample includes further DNA sequences coding for the same CDR3. The V call is TRBV28, the J call TRBJ2-2; 12 nucleotides line up with TRBD2. Germline CDR1 is MDHEN and CDR2 is SYDVKM. The CDR3 runs to 15 residues. With V trimmed by 6 bases and J by 7 bases, 6 bases remained unmatched. DNA for the CDR3: TGTGCCAGCAGAGGACTAGCGGGGTACGTCGGGGAGCTGTTTTTT. Residues: CASRGLAGYVGELFF.

A single count supports this clone. This chain links TRBV28 with TRBJ2-7; D not resolved. CDR1 and CDR2 from the germline V gene are MDHEN and SYDVKM. V was clipped by 5 bases and J by 2 bases, with 7 bases between them. There are 12 residues in the CDR3. As DNA, the CDR3 is TGTGCCAGCAGTCCTGGGGCCTACGAGCAGTACTTC. Its protein is CASSPGAYEQYF. Full variable domain (remainder filled in from reference TRBV28 and TRBJ2-7): DVKVTQSSRYLVKRTGEKVFLECVQDMDHENMFWYRQDPGLGLRLIYFSYDVKMKEKGDIPEGYSVSREKKERFSLILESASTNQTSMYLCASSPGAYEQYFGPGTRLTVT.

V usage is TRBV7-9 and J usage is TRBJ2-7, with 10 bases fitting TRBD2. The CDR3 is 15 residues long. The germline CDR1 and CDR2 sequences are SEHNR and FQNEAQ (reference sequence). V was clipped by 5 bases and J by 6 bases; unmatched bases: 10. The chain's CDR3 is CASSRKLAGEGEQYF. The CDR3 coding sequence is TGTGCCAGCAGCCGGAAGCTAGCGGGAGAAGGCGAGCAGTACTTC. Variable domain in full (rest from reference TRBV7-9 and TRBJ2-7): DTGVSQNPRHKITKRGQNVTFRCDPISEHNRLYWYRQTLGQGPEFLTYFQNEAQLEKSRLLSDRFSAERPKGSFSTLEIQRTEQGDSAMYLCASSRKLAGEGEQYFGPGTRLTVT.

This chain connects TRBV29-1 to TRBJ1-2; D is uncertain. This CDR3 has 13 residues. Trimming shortened V by 4 bases and J by 3 bases, and 12 bases separated the two germline ends. Germline CDR1 and CDR2: SQVTM and ANQGSEA. The CDR3 DNA reads as TGCAGCGTTGTCCCCCGGTTGGACTATGGCTACACCTTC. Translation gives CSVVPRLDYGYTF.

This sequence joins TRBV15 and TRBJ1-1; D remains unclear. This CDR3 contains 17 residues. The V gene's germline CDR1 is LNHNV and CDR2 YYDKDF (reference sequence). Trimming removed 5 bases from V and 1 base from J, with 20 bases in between. CDR3 sequence: CATSVGEWRSGNTEAFF. DNA for the CDR3: TGTGCCACCAGCGTTGGCGAGTGGAGGAGTGGGAACACTGAAGCTTTCTTT.

This clone was seen only a few times. The rearrangement uses TRBV18 and TRBJ2-4; tentative D call: TRBD2 (5 bases). Germline V lookup: CDR1 KGHSH, CDR2 LQKENI. The CDR3 contains 16 residues. V lost 8 bases to trimming and J lost 0 bases, with 17 bases between them. The CDR3 region has the DNA TGTGCCAGCGGAACGGGGAACGGGGAAGCCAAAAACATTCAGTACTTC. This gives the protein CASGTGNGEAKNIQYF.

The chain links TRBV28 to TRBJ2-1; D ambiguous. Trimming took off 2 bases at V and 8 bases at J, with 13 bases between the two ends. Germline V CDR1 and CDR2: MDHEN, SYDVKM. This CDR3 is 14 amino acids long. In DNA, the CDR3 is TGTGCCAGCAGTTTAAGTGCGAGTCGGGATGAGCAGTTCTTC. Its protein is CASSLSASRDEQFF.

V usage is TRBV27 and J usage is TRBJ2-1; 13 positions agree with TRBD2. The V and J ends lost 2 bases and 15 bases, in that order; junction bases with no gene match: 7. This CDR3 is built from 14 residues. Looked up from germline, CDR1 is MNHEY and CDR2 is SMNVEV (reference sequence). The CDR3 region is CASSLTSGRASLFF. The CDR3 coding sequence is TGTGCCAGCAGTTTAACTAGCGGGAGGGCCTCACTGTTCTTC.

This clone appeared once. The chain employs TRBV18 and TRBJ2-7, with D possibly matching TRBD2 (5 bases). CDR3 length: 14 residues. Trimming cost V 0 bases and J 1 base, with 7 bases left between them. Germline lookup yields CDR1 KGHSH and CDR2 LQKENI. The CDR3 bases are TGTGCCAGCTCACCACCAAGCGGATCCTACGAGCAGTACTTC. Translation gives CASSPPSGSYEQYF.

The rearrangement links TRBV4-1 to TRBJ2-1; 13 positions match TRBD2. V shed 0 bases and J 4 bases; nucleotides not matched to a gene: 3. This CDR3 contains 17 residues. Germline CDR1 is MGHRA and CDR2 is YSYEKL. The CDR3 protein is CASSQEGTSGIYNEQFF. CDR3 in DNA: TGCGCCAGCAGCCAAGAAGGGACTAGCGGGATATACAATGAGCAGTTCTTC.